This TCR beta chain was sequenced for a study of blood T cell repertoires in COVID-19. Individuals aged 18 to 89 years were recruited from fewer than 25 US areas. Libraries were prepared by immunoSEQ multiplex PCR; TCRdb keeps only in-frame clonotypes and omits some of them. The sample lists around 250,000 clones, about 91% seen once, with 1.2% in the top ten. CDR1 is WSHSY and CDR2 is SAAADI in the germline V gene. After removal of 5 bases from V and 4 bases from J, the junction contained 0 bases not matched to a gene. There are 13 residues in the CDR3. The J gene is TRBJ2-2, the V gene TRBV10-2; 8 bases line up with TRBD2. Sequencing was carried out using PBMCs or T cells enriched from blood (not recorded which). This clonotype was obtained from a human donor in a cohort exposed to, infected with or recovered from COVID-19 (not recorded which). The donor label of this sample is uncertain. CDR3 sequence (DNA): TGCGCCAGCAGTCTAGCGGGCACCGGGGAGCTGTTTTTT. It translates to CASSLAGTGELFF.